This T cell receptor beta chain stems from a study of cytomegalovirus exposure and HLA in healthy donors. Regarding this clone: The antigen is undetermined.

Study-level points and caveats: The analysis excluded some indistinguishable V segments, including TRBV6-2 and TRBV6-3. The study labeled more than 150 TCR beta chains cytomegalovirus-associated.

13 Jbeta primers and 60 Vbeta primers were used for the PCR. TCRdb's copy holds only in-frame clones and misses some; the assay was immunoSEQ multiplex PCR. The sample shows 80,000 to 100,000 clones, about 81% of them seen only once. Germline CDR1 and CDR2: MGHRA and YSYEKL. CDR3 length: 16 amino acids. Trimming stripped 2 bases from V and 0 bases from J, with 10 bases between. The receptor was isolated from a man aged 40-49 years in good health and CMV-seronegative. Sequenced input: PBMCs. This rearrangement joins TRBV4-1 to TRBJ2-2; D may be TRBD1 (6 bases). This CDR3 is CASSQQTGANTGELFF. CDR3 DNA sequence: TGCGCCAGCAGCCAACAGACAGGAGCGAACACCGGGGAGCTGTTTTTT.